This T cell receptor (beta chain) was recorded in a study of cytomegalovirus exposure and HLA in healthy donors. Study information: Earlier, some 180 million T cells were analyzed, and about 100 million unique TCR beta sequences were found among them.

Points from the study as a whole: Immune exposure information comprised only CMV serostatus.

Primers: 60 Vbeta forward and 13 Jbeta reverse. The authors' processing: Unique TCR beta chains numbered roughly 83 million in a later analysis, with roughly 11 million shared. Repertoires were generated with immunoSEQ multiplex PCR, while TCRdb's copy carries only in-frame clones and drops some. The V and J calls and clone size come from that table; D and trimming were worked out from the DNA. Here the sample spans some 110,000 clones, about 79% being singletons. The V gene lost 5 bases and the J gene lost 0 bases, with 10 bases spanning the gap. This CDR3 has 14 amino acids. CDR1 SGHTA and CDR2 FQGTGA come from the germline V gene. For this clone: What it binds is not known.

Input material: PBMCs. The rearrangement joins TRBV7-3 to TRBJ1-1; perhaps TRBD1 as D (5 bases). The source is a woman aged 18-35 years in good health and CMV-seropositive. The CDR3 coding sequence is TGTGCCAGCAGCCTAGGGACTTTGAACACTGAAGCTTTCTTT. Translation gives CASSLGTLNTEAFF.